This T cell receptor beta chain is from a study of OX40 agonist ivuxolimab in advanced cancers. At the level of the study: Ivuxolimab doses were 0.01, 0.1, 0.3, 1.5, 3 or 10 mg/kg every 2 weeks. Three patients got partial responses; one had hepatocellular carcinoma and two had cutaneous melanoma. Overall study findings and caveats: Researchers report that CD8+ T cells had, on average, more expanded clones than CD4+. Specificity for antigen went undetermined in the expanded peripheral T cells.

This clone was detected only once. As yet, its antigen is unknown. The junction had 4 bases not matched to a gene; V was cut back by 3 bases and J by 6 bases. The CDR3 contains 15 residues. CDR1 ENHRY and CDR2 SYGVKD come from the germline V gene. The table came from immunoSEQ multiplex PCR; TCRdb's copy has only in-frame clones and leaves some out. Here the sample spans about 95,000 clones, approximately 86% being singletons. The receptor was derived from an adult with an advanced solid tumor such as melanoma, head and neck, liver or kidney cancer. The starting material was CD4+ or CD8+ T cells sorted from blood, obtained in a trial of the OX40 agonist ivuxolimab. V and J are TRBV10-3 and TRBJ2-2, with 10 bases fitting TRBD2. The CDR3 spells CAISEPLAGAGELFF. Here the CDR3 DNA reads TGTGCCATCAGTGAACCGCTAGCGGGAGCCGGGGAGCTGTTTTTT.